These T cell receptor beta chains were read from a single sample in a study of blood T cell repertoires in COVID-19. TCRdb's copy holds only in-frame clones and misses some; the assay was immunoSEQ multiplex PCR. The table lists approximately 350,000 clones, about 90% of them singletons, with around 1.3% in the top ten. Sequenced sample: peripheral blood. These receptors were taken from a man aged 40-50 years with acute or convalescent COVID-19. CDR3s include the opening cysteine and the closing phenylalanine or tryptophan. The D gene is left open where the match is weak. Expanded clones get a size class; other rows say once, few or many, or leave the size out.

j_call d_call clone_size v_call cdr3_nt cdr3_aa
TRBJ2-1 TRBD1 . TRBV2 TGTGCCAGCGGGGGACAGGGGTACGATGAGCAGTTCTTC CASGGQGYDEQFF
TRBJ1-3 TRBD1 . TRBV18 TGTGCCAGCTCCCAGACAGGGGCTGGAAACACCATATATTTT CASSQTGAGNTIYF
TRBJ2-3 TRBD2 . TRBV4-2 TGTGCCAGCAGCAATAGCGGGAGCACAGATACGCAGTATTTT CASSNSGSTDTQYF
TRBJ1-1 . . TRBV14 TGTGCCAGCAGCAGGACAGTTTTTGACACTGAAGCTTTCTTT CASSRTVFDTEAFF
TRBJ1-4 TRBD1 . TRBV5-6 TGTGCCAGCAGTTCCTGGACAGGGCGGGGTGAAAAACTGTTTTTT CASSSWTGRGEKLFF
TRBJ2-3 . . TRBV7-6 TGTGCCAGCAGACCAGAGGGGGGCACAGATACGCAGTATTTT CASRPEGGTDTQYF
TRBJ2-3 TRBD2 . TRBV3-1/TRBV3-2 TGTGCCAGCAGCCAAGGGACTAGCGGGAGACATACGCAGTATTTT CASSQGTSGRHTQYF
TRBJ2-7 TRBD1 . TRBV18 TGTGCCAGCTCACCATTTGACAGGGGTTTGTACTTC CASSPFDRGLYF
TRBJ1-5 TRBD1 . TRBV5-6 TGTGCCAGCAGCTACCTGACAGGGCCTGGAAGCAATCAGCCCCAGCATTTT CASSYLTGPGSNQPQHF
TRBJ1-5 TRBD1 once TRBV27 TGTGCCAGCAGTCCCCGGGACAGGGCCCTTCAGCCCCAGCATTTT CASSPRDRALQPQHF
TRBJ2-1 . . TRBV19 TGTGCCAGTAAACAGAGCAATGAGCAGTTCTTC CASKQSNEQFF
TRBJ1-2 . . TRBV28 TGTGCCAGCAGTCCGCTCCGGGACTCCTTCCTCTATGGCTACACCTTC CASSPLRDSFLYGYTF
TRBJ2-5 . . TRBV7-2 TGTGCCAGCAGCATCGGGACTGTGGGCCAGACCCAGTACTTC CASSIGTVGQTQYF
TRBJ2-7 . once TRBV9 TGTGCCAGCAGCGTCGGACTCGGGTCCTACGAGCAGTACTTC CASSVGLGSYEQYF
TRBJ2-7 . . TRBV25-1 TGTGCCAGCAGTGAGTCTTCGCGGGGCGAGCAGTACTTC CASSESSRGEQYF
TRBJ1-2 . . TRBV10-3 TGTGCCATCACCCAAGAAAGCCTTAGCGGCTATGGCTACACCTTC CAITQESLSGYGYTF
TRBJ1-4 . . TRBV6-5 TGTGCCAGCAGTTTATCAGGTTCCGGTGAAAAACTGTTTTTT CASSLSGSGEKLFF
TRBJ2-7 TRBD1 . TRBV5-4 TGTGCCAGCACTCATGACAGGGCGCCCGAGCAGTACTTC CASTHDRAPEQYF
TRBJ2-2 . . TRBV12-3/TRBV12-4 TGTGCCAGCAGCCCGGACACCGGGGAGCTGTTTTTT CASSPDTGELFF
TRBJ2-2 . . TRBV11-3 TGTGCCAGCAGCTTCTCGAGGGAGGCCGGGGAGCTGTTTTTT CASSFSREAGELFF
TRBJ2-2 TRBD1 . TRBV27 TGTGCCAGCAGGGCTTTCAGGGGGCTAGACACCGGGGAGCTGTTTTTT CASRAFRGLDTGELFF
TRBJ1-1 TRBD1 . TRBV12-3/TRBV12-4 TGTGCCAGCAGTCAGGACAGGGGAGCTGAAGCTTTCTTT CASSQDRGAEAFF